The text below deals with one T cell receptor (beta chain). This record comes from a study of sequential checkpoint blockade in melanoma. Study details: First-line arms were nivolumab then ipilimumab, or the reverse, randomized 1:1. Maintenance nivolumab came after either treatment sequence.

Treatment in this sample: randomized to nivolumab then ipilimumab (arm A) or the reverse (arm B). DNA-damaging chemotherapy had not been given to any patient beforehand. PBMC sorting kept live CD3+CD8+ cells without CD19 or CD56. The assay was immunoSEQ multiplex PCR, and TCRdb's table has in-frame clones only and misses some. Of around 19,000 clones in the sample, around two thirds were seen once. The CDR3 covers 13 residues. V lost 1 base to trimming and J lost 9 bases, with 8 bases between them. CDR1 is SGDLS, CDR2 YYNGEE, per germline. The sample was CD8+ T cells sorted from blood (inferred from file names), taken from a patient given nivolumab and ipilimumab in sequence. The TCR sequence derives from a human donor with melanoma. The chain couples TRBV9 to TRBJ1-6; D perhaps matches TRBD1 (6 bases). The CDR3 nucleotides are TGTGCCAGCAGCGTACTAGGGGGTTCACCCCTCCACTTT. It encodes CASSVLGGSPLHF.